This TCR beta chain was documented in a study of shared clonotypes between healthy human individuals. Naivety among CD8 cells was defined by CD45RO negativity and positive CCR7 selection, thereby excluding terminally differentiated effector memory CD45RA+ cells. The donors were adults (healthy and HIV-negative) with no recent acute infections or vaccinations. The CDR3 covers 11 residues. V shed 5 bases and J shed 1 base, with 2 bases lying between them. CDR1 is SGHKS and CDR2 is YYEKEE in the germline V gene (reference sequence). Method: immunoSEQ multiplex PCR; TCRdb's copy keeps in-frame clones and lacks some. In the table there are 2 million to 2.5 million clones, just over 90% of which are singletons.

Source material: naive CD8+ T cells from PBMCs. The chain combines TRBV5-5 with TRBJ2-3, with unresolved D. The sequence was collected from a man aged 18-30 years in good health. Some clones in this sample may be carry-over from other donors' samples. For the CDR3, the DNA is TGTGCCAGCAGTCGCACAGATACGCAGTATTTT. Translating it yields CASSRTDTQYF.